This T cell receptor beta chain was identified in a study of blood T cell repertoires in COVID-19. Using immunoSEQ multiplex PCR, the repertoire was profiled, and TCRdb retains in-frame clones only, with some absent. The sample contains 200,000 to 300,000 clones, roughly 87% of which appear only once. Germline lookup yields CDR1 MNHEY and CDR2 SMNVEV (reference sequence). The V segment lost 3 bases and the J segment 8 bases; nucleotides outside the gene matches: 6. The CDR3 sequence is 14 residues long. The sequenced sample consisted of peripheral blood. This clonotype was obtained from a man aged 55 to 69 who had recovered from COVID-19. This chain connects TRBV27 to TRBJ1-5, with 8 positions matching TRBD1. The CDR3 here is CASSLDQGAKPQHF. CDR3 nucleotide sequence: TGTGCCAGCAGTTTGGATCAGGGGGCTAAGCCCCAGCATTTT.